The next 26 T cell receptor beta chains were all read from a single sample in a study of monozygotic twins with inflammatory bowel disease. For each CDR3 protein, TCRdb gives one entry from its re-call of the 5' RACE reads, without DNA. Its listing shows roughly 150,000 distinct CDR3 sequences. The sequenced material came from blood. These receptors were obtained from a human donor with ulcerative colitis or Crohn's disease, or a healthy co-twin of an affected twin (not recorded which).

The chain recombines TRBV5-1 with TRBJ2-1; the TRBD2 assignment by TCRdb is unverifiable without DNA. The CDR3 spans 16 residues. In germline, CDR1 is SGHRS, CDR2 YFSETQ. The CDR3 loop is CASSLGLAGAKDEQFF.

The chain carries TRBV18 and TRBJ1-5; checking the TCRdb D call of TRBD1 is not possible without DNA. The CDR3 has 15 amino acids. Germline-derived CDR1 and CDR2 are KGHSH and LQKENI. The CDR3 loop reads CASSPSDRYNQPQHF.

The chain carries TRBV4-3 and TRBJ1-2. CDR1 and CDR2 (germline): LGHNA, YSLEER. The CDR3 loop spans 17 amino acids. CDR3 residues: CASSQDLGFSANYGYTF.

This chain connects TRBV5-6 to TRBJ2-7; as DNA is missing, the TRBD1 call by TCRdb cannot be tested. Germline CDR1 is SGHDT and CDR2 is YYEEEE. This CDR3 spans 15 amino acids. This CDR3 reads CASSSRDRGLYEQYF.

This chain connects TRBV13 to TRBJ2-1; TCRdb returns TRBD2, unconfirmable since there is no DNA. Germline V lookup: CDR1 PRHDT, CDR2 FYEKMQ (reference sequence). The CDR3 totals 14 residues. CDR3 sequence: CASSPAGSYNEQFF.

The chain is built from TRBV9 and TRBJ2-1; the D call of TRBD2 rests on TCRdb alone, since no DNA is present to check it. Per the germline V gene, CDR1 is SGDLS and CDR2 is YYNGEE. The CDR3 runs 16 residues. CDR3 protein: CASSGAAGGHYNEQFF.

This sequence joins TRBV20-1 and TRBJ1-2; the D call from TCRdb, TRBD1, cannot be confirmed without DNA. Germline CDR1 reads DFQATT; CDR2 reads SNEGSKA (reference sequence). The CDR3 is made up of 14 amino acids. CDR3 region: CSARQPTGFEGYTF.

The rearrangement uses TRBV5-1 and TRBJ2-3; the TRBD1 assignment by TCRdb is unverifiable without DNA. Germline loops: CDR1 SGHRS, CDR2 YFSETQ. The CDR3 has 16 amino acids. CDR3 in amino acids: CASSLDLTGVTDTQYF.

The chain uses TRBV10-3 and TRBJ1-1. This CDR3 is 14 amino acids long. Germline assignment: CDR1 ENHRY and CDR2 SYGVKD. CDR3 in amino acids: CAISENGMNTEAFF.

The chain couples TRBV7-2 to TRBJ1-6; TCRdb's D call, TRBD1, is unchecked because there is no DNA. The CDR3 is 16 amino acids. Germline V gene data show CDR1 as SGHTA and CDR2 as FQGNSA. The CDR3: CASSLDFGRRGSPLHF. The entire variable domain, with the rest obtained from reference TRBV7-2 and TRBJ1-6, is as follows: GAGVSQSPSNKVTEKGKDVELRCDPISGHTALYWYRQSLGQGLEFLIYFQGNSAPDKSGLPSDRFSAERTGGSVSTLTIQRTQQEDSAVYLCASSLDFGRRGSPLHFGNGTRLTVT.

The genes are TRBV9 and TRBJ2-1. Germline V gene data show CDR1 as SGDLS and CDR2 as YYNGEE. The CDR3 has 12 residues. CDR3 loop: CASSVYANEQFF.

The chain combines TRBV20-1 with TRBJ2-5; the TCRdb call, TRBD2, lacks DNA for checking. The CDR3 has 14 amino acids. In germline, CDR1 is DFQATT, CDR2 SNEGSKA (reference sequence). The CDR3 here is CSASGLREQETQYF.

The chain is built from TRBV6-1 and TRBJ1-1. CDR1 and CDR2 (germline): MNHNS, SASEGT. This CDR3 has 14 amino acids. Here the CDR3 reads CAIKRDGSNTEAFF.

The CDR3 reads CASSPGGSRYNEQFF. This chain uses TRBV18 with TRBJ2-1; with no DNA, the TCRdb D assignment of TRBD1 cannot be verified. This CDR3 has 15 amino acids. Germline CDR1 reads KGHSH; CDR2 reads LQKENI.

This chain joins TRBV5-1 and TRBJ1-1. CDR1 is SGHRS and CDR2 is YFSETQ in the germline V gene. The CDR3 contains 14 residues. The CDR3 is CASSLGEKGTEAFF.

The genes are TRBV20-1 and TRBJ2-3; TCRdb calls TRBD2, which cannot be checked without DNA. The CDR3 has 14 amino acids. CDR1 and CDR2 from the germline V gene are DFQATT and SNEGSKA (reference sequence). CDR3 protein: CSARRASSTDTQYF.

The chain carries TRBV15 and TRBJ2-3. In germline, CDR1 is LNHNV, CDR2 YYDKDF (reference sequence). This CDR3 comprises 12 residues. CDR3 sequence: CATSYGTDTQYF.

The V and J genes are TRBV7-9 and TRBJ2-1. Per the germline V gene, CDR1 is SEHNR and CDR2 is FQNEAQ (reference sequence). CDR3 length: 11 amino acids. The chain's CDR3 is CASSLTGEQFF.

The chain is built from TRBV19 and TRBJ1-1. Germline assignment: CDR1 LNHDA and CDR2 SQIVND (reference sequence). The CDR3 extends over 12 amino acids. This chain's CDR3 is CASSIQNTEAFF.

The chain combines TRBV5-1 with TRBJ2-7; TCRdb outputs TRBD1, but without DNA this stays unchecked. Germline V gene lookup returns CDR1 SGHRS and CDR2 YFSETQ. The CDR3 length is 16 residues. This chain's CDR3 is CASSLLGQGVTYEQYF. The whole variable domain, remainder taken from reference TRBV5-1 and TRBJ2-7, is KAGVTQTPRYLIKTRGQQVTLSCSPISGHRSVSWYQQTPGQGLQFLFEYFSETQRNKGNFPGRFSGRQFSNSRSEMNVSTLELGDSALYLCASSLLGQGVTYEQYFGPGTRLTVT.

The chain has TRBV24-1 and TRBJ2-3; the D call of TRBD1 rests on TCRdb alone, since no DNA is present to check it. The CDR3 has 16 amino acids. Germline V gene lookup returns CDR1 KGHDR and CDR2 SFDVKD. The CDR3 loop reads CATSDFGTGGADTQYF.

The rearrangement uses TRBV3-1 and TRBJ2-7; TCRdb returns TRBD1, unconfirmable since there is no DNA. Germline assignment: CDR1 LGHDT and CDR2 YNNKEL (reference sequence). There are 14 residues in the CDR3. This CDR3 reads CASSQVTGHYEQYF.

The chain links TRBV20-1 to TRBJ1-1. Per germline, CDR1 DFQATT and CDR2 SNEGSKA (reference sequence). This CDR3 has 11 amino acids. CDR3 amino acids: CSAGQNTEAFF.

J is TRBJ2-5 and V is TRBV12-3 or TRBV12-4; TCRdb's D call, TRBD1, is unchecked because there is no DNA. The CDR3 runs 14 residues. The CDR3 sequence is CASSDRVLGETQYF.

J is TRBJ2-5 and V is TRBV5-1; the TCRdb D gene call, TRBD1, has no DNA to confirm it. CDR1 is SGHRS and CDR2 is YFSETQ in the germline V gene. The CDR3 is made up of 14 amino acids. The CDR3 spells CASSFNSGDSTQYF.

The chain joins TRBV7-2 to TRBJ1-1; TCRdb gives TRBD1 as the D gene, but with no DNA this cannot be confirmed. There are 15 residues in the CDR3. Looked up from germline, CDR1 is SGHTA and CDR2 is FQGNSA. The CDR3 spells CASSLPGQGVTEAFF.